The 18 T cell receptor beta chains in this list originate from one sample, sequenced in a study of CXCR3-negative and CXCR3-positive naive CD8 T cells. What these receptors recognize is not known. UMI labels and 5' RACE were used to prepare the TRB cDNA libraries. No DNA is given; TCRdb re-called the 5' RACE reads and lists each CDR3 protein once. The sample data list about 89,000 distinct CDR3 sequences. Study findings and constraints: Hydrophobicity was higher for TRB CDR3s found in CXCR3-positive naive cells than in CXCR3-negative naive cells.

Sequencing used naive CXCR3+ CD8+ T cells from blood. Subset described: CD45RO-CCR7+CD27+CD95- naive CD8+ T cells expressing CXCR3 (TNR3+). These receptor sequences come from a human donor in good health. Some clones in this sample may be carry-over from other donors' samples.

V usage is TRBV7-9 and J usage is TRBJ2-7; checking the TCRdb D call of TRBD1 is not possible without DNA. The germline V gene encodes CDR1 SEHNR and CDR2 FQNEAQ (reference sequence). The CDR3 loop spans 15 amino acids. The CDR3 loop reads CASSLDRAGSYEQYF.

The gene calls are TRBV7-3 and TRBJ2-7. The germline gives CDR1 SGHTA, CDR2 FQGTGA. The CDR3 loop spans 13 amino acids. CDR3 sequence: CASSLGSCYEQYF.

The chain carries TRBV27 and TRBJ2-3. The CDR3 sequence is 13 residues long. Germline CDR1 reads MNHEY; CDR2 reads SMNVEV (reference sequence). The CDR3 protein is CASSRQGTDTQYF.

The gene calls are TRBV11-3 and TRBJ2-7; the D gene TCRdb calls, TRBD1, cannot be checked with no DNA. This CDR3 is built from 13 residues. Per the germline V gene, CDR1 is SGHNT and CDR2 is YENEEA. This CDR3 is CASSSTETYEQYF.

The gene calls are TRBV5-4 and TRBJ2-1. The germline V gene encodes CDR1 SGHNT and CDR2 YYREEE (reference sequence). This CDR3 region has 17 residues. CDR3 loop: CASSRRDLPKHNNEQFF.

V and J are TRBV4-3 and TRBJ1-4. Looked up from germline, CDR1 is LGHNA and CDR2 is YSLEER. This CDR3 has 15 residues. CDR3 sequence: CASSQDLYRREKLFF.

This rearrangement joins TRBV7-2 to TRBJ2-3; TCRdb picks TRBD2, but there is no DNA to check that call. From germline, CDR1 is SGHTA and CDR2 FQGNSA. The CDR3 covers 14 residues. The CDR3 sequence is CASSQARGTDTQYF.

This chain joins TRBV5-1 and TRBJ2-7; TCRdb's D call, TRBD1, is unchecked because there is no DNA. Germline CDR1 and CDR2: SGHRS and YFSETQ. The CDR3 sequence is 15 residues long. The CDR3 here is CASSLMTGGRNEQYF. The whole variable domain, remainder taken from reference TRBV5-1 and TRBJ2-7, is KAGVTQTPRYLIKTRGQQVTLSCSPISGHRSVSWYQQTPGQGLQFLFEYFSETQRNKGNFPGRFSGRQFSNSRSEMNVSTLELGDSALYLCASSLMTGGRNEQYFGPGTRLTVT.

The V and J genes are TRBV2 and TRBJ1-4. Germline V gives CDR1 SNHLY, CDR2 FYNNEI. The CDR3 contains 13 residues. The CDR3 spells CASSDGQGEKLFF.

V usage is TRBV12-3 or TRBV12-4 and J usage is TRBJ2-1; checking the TCRdb D call of TRBD1 is not possible without DNA. The CDR3 consists of 13 residues. The CDR3 here is CASNWGGWDEQFF.

CDR3 sequence: CASSLGTHENTEAFF. The chain joins TRBV5-1 to TRBJ1-1. CDR3 length: 15 amino acids. CDR1 SGHRS and CDR2 YFSETQ come from the germline V gene.

The chain uses TRBV28 and TRBJ2-3; TCRdb designates TRBD2, a call that cannot be tested without DNA. In germline, CDR1 is MDHEN, CDR2 SYDVKM. The CDR3 consists of 17 residues. The CDR3 protein is CASSPTTSGGAADTQYF. Drawing the rest from reference TRBV28 and TRBJ2-3, the complete variable domain is DVKVTQSSRYLVKRTGEKVFLECVQDMDHENMFWYRQDPGLGLRLIYFSYDVKMKEKGDIPEGYSVSREKKERFSLILESASTNQTSMYLCASSPTTSGGAADTQYFGPGTRLTVL.

The rearrangement links TRBV28 to TRBJ2-7. Germline values: CDR1 MDHEN, CDR2 SYDVKM. CDR3 length equals 13 residues. The CDR3 protein is CASSFGTAYEQYF.

V is TRBV5-1 and J is TRBJ1-3; TCRdb indicates TRBD1, and absent DNA this call remains unverified. This CDR3 region has 17 residues. The germline CDR1 and CDR2 sequences are SGHRS and YFSETQ. CDR3 residues: CASSGWDSQTTGNTIYF.

The V gene is TRBV2, the J gene TRBJ2-7; lacking DNA, the TRBD2 call made by TCRdb goes unchecked. Looked up from germline, CDR1 is SNHLY and CDR2 is FYNNEI. The length of the CDR3 is 14 residues. The CDR3 loop reads CASSEPGRVGEQYF.

The chain is built from TRBV20-1 and TRBJ1-2; TCRdb designates TRBD1, a call that cannot be tested without DNA. This CDR3 comprises 14 residues. Germline V gene sequence: CDR1 DFQATT, CDR2 SNEGSKA (reference sequence). CDR3 amino acids: CSGINRDRGFGYTF.

The chain uses TRBV2 and TRBJ2-3; no DNA is available, so the TRBD1 call from TCRdb remains unchecked. Germline V gives CDR1 SNHLY, CDR2 FYNNEI. The CDR3 is made up of 17 amino acids. The CDR3 region is CASSEAPLPRDTDTQYF.

The J gene is TRBJ2-3, the V gene TRBV12-3 or TRBV12-4; the D call from TCRdb, TRBD2, cannot be confirmed without DNA. This CDR3 contains 14 residues. CDR3 sequence reads: CASSLGLQADTQYF.